This T cell receptor beta chain was profiled in a study of blood T cell repertoires in COVID-19. Across the study: The analysed material was cDNA or gDNA that came from T cells, B-cell-depleted T cells, or PBMCs.

Per the study methods: The authors estimated nucleated cell counts from reference gene primer amplification. Clones were read by immunoSEQ multiplex PCR, and TCRdb kept only the in-frame ones, dropping some. From that table come the V and J calls and clone size; the DNA was used to work out D and trimming. The profile shows around 360,000 clones, around 87% of them singletons. CDR1 LGHDT and CDR2 YNNKEL come from the germline V gene (reference sequence). The CDR3 spans 11 residues. V dropped 1 base and J dropped 10 bases, with 5 bases sitting between them. Enrolled through a virtual design, the participants were between roughly 18 and 90 years of age and came from roughly 22 US areas. A remark on this clone: Other DNA variants within this sample encode the same CDR3.

V gene TRBV3-1 (or the pseudogene TRBV3-2) combines with J gene TRBJ2-1; D not certain. The TCR sequence derives from a man aged 40-49 years in a cohort exposed to, infected with or recovered from COVID-19 (not recorded which). The sample consisted of PBMCs or T cells enriched from blood (not recorded which). CDR3 bases: TGTGCCAGCAGCCAAGTTCGGGAGCAGTTCTTC. It encodes CASSQVREQFF.